The rows below give T cell receptor beta chains drawn from one sample of a study of T cell responses to AZD1222 COVID-19 vaccine. The method was immunoSEQ multiplex PCR; TCRdb's version includes in-frame clones alone and lacks a portion of them. The top ten clones hold around 45% of a sample with 100,000 or so clones, roughly nine tenths of them seen once. The sample in question was peripheral blood, obtained 28 days after the second AZD1222 dose. Receptors were obtained from an adult who received the AZD1222 COVID-19 vaccine. The CDR3 runs from the conserved cysteine through the conserved F or W. Each record gives: CDR3 length, V gene, D gene, clone size, J gene, CDR3 protein, CDR3 DNA. A D gene is named only where the DNA matches it firmly. Rows give clone size only sometimes, using once, few, many, or a class for an expanded clone.

16,TRBV18,.,.,TRBJ2-3,CASSPTTVQATDTQYF,TGTGCCAGCTCACCCACAACGGTACAAGCAACAGATACGCAGTATTTT
12,TRBV28,.,.,TRBJ2-7,CASRPQGREQYF,TGTGCCAGCAGACCCCAGGGCAGGGAGCAGTACTTC
12,TRBV29-1,.,few,TRBJ1-3,CSVKSSGNTIYF,TGCAGCGTCAAAAGCTCTGGAAACACCATATATTTT
11,TRBV2,.,.,TRBJ2-7,CASSGFYEQYF,TGTGCCAGCAGTGGATTCTACGAGCAGTACTTC
14,TRBV25-1,.,.,TRBJ1-1,CASSPQGQNTEAFF,TGTGCCAGCAGCCCTCAGGGCCAGAACACTGAAGCTTTCTTT
14,TRBV5-1,TRBD1,.,TRBJ1-4,CASSSGTGEEKLFF,TGCGCCAGCAGCTCAGGGACAGGGGAGGAAAAACTGTTTTTT
15,TRBV7-9,TRBD2,.,TRBJ2-7,CASSPPSGSSYEQYF,TGTGCCAGCAGCCCCCCTAGCGGAAGCTCCTACGAGCAGTACTTC
18,TRBV14,.,.,TRBJ1-5,CASSQEDPKDRYNQPQHF,TGTGCCAGCAGCCAAGAGGACCCCAAAGACAGGTACAATCAGCCCCAGCATTTT
16,TRBV18,TRBD1,.,TRBJ2-5,CASSPTGQGAGETQYF,TGTGCCAGCTCACCAACCGGACAGGGGGCGGGAGAGACCCAGTACTTC
11,TRBV29-1,.,.,TRBJ2-7,CSVRITYEQYF,TGCAGCGTTCGTATAACCTACGAGCAGTACTTC
13,TRBV11-2,.,once,TRBJ2-3,CASSLDRRDTQYF,TGTGCCAGCAGCTTAGATCGAAGAGATACGCAGTATTTT
15,TRBV7-3,.,.,TRBJ2-6,CASSFGLPGANVLTF,TGTGCCAGCAGCTTCGGACTACCCGGGGCCAACGTCCTGACTTTC
16,TRBV7-2,TRBD2,many,TRBJ2-3,CASSLGTRRSTDTQYF,TGTGCCAGCAGCCTTGGGACTAGGCGGAGCACAGATACGCAGTATTTT
16,TRBV5-1,.,.,TRBJ2-3,CASSLELDRGTDTQYF,TGCGCCAGCAGCTTGGAGCTAGATCGTGGCACAGATACGCAGTATTTT
15,TRBV27,TRBD1,once,TRBJ2-1,CASSLMRTGGNEQFF,TGTGCCAGCAGTTTAATGCGGACAGGGGGCAATGAGCAGTTCTTC
15,TRBV7-3,TRBD1,.,TRBJ1-3,CASSRDRGMTNTIYF,TGTGCCAGCAGCCGTGACAGGGGAATGACAAACACCATATATTTT
14,TRBV9,TRBD1,once,TRBJ2-1,CASSQGAPYNEQFF,TGTGCCAGCAGCCAGGGGGCCCCCTACAATGAGCAGTTCTTC
12,TRBV3-1/TRBV3-2,.,.,TRBJ2-7,CASSQAVYEQYF,TGTGCCAGCAGCCAAGCGGTCTACGAGCAGTACTTC
13,TRBV7-3,TRBD1,.,TRBJ2-5,CASSRTGGETQYF,TGTGCCAGCAGCCGGACAGGGGGAGAGACCCAGTACTTC
16,TRBV3-1/TRBV3-2,TRBD2,.,TRBJ2-1,CASSQGGLALKDEQFF,TGTGCCAGCAGCCAAGGGGGACTAGCGTTGAAAGATGAGCAGTTCTTC
13,TRBV7-2,.,.,TRBJ2-5,CASSSRRGETQYF,TGTGCCAGCAGCTCGAGGAGGGGTGAGACCCAGTACTTC
13,TRBV24-1,.,.,TRBJ1-5,CAAQGSSNQPQHF,TGTGCCGCACAGGGCAGTAGCAATCAGCCCCAGCATTTT
16,TRBV6-2/TRBV6-3,.,.,TRBJ2-3,CASSAGLISSTDTQYF,TGTGCCAGCAGTGCAGGACTAATCTCTAGCACAGATACGCAGTATTTT
16,TRBV7-2,.,once,TRBJ1-1,CASSLGSGVMNTEAFF,TGTGCCAGCAGCTTGGGGTCCGGGGTAATGAACACTGAAGCTTTCTTT
14,TRBV10-3,.,.,TRBJ1-5,CAISEADSNQPQHF,TGTGCCATCAGTGAGGCGGATAGCAATCAGCCCCAGCATTTT
15,TRBV28,TRBD1,once,TRBJ1-6,CASSLGQGNPSPLHF,TGTGCCAGCAGTTTAGGACAGGGAAACCCTTCACCCCTCCACTTT
11,TRBV3-1/TRBV3-2,.,.,TRBJ2-1,CASSQRLLRFF,TGTGCCAGCAGCCAAAGGCTCTTGCGGTTCTTC
14,TRBV19,TRBD1,once,TRBJ1-2,CASSGQGYNYGYTF,TGTGCCAGTAGCGGACAGGGATATAACTATGGCTACACCTTC
15,TRBV7-8,TRBD2,once,TRBJ2-2,CASSFGTSGTGELFF,TGTGCCAGCAGCTTCGGGACTAGCGGCACCGGGGAGCTGTTTTTT
16,TRBV7-2,TRBD1,.,TRBJ2-2,CASSLTGTVYTGELFF,TGTGCCAGCAGCTTAACCGGGACAGTGTACACCGGGGAGCTGTTTTTT
15,TRBV5-5,TRBD2,once,TRBJ2-7,CASIRGLAGQGEQYF,TGTGCCAGCATCCGGGGTCTAGCGGGCCAAGGGGAGCAGTACTTC
15,TRBV7-6,TRBD1,.,TRBJ2-7,CASSAGTGSSYEQYF,TGTGCCAGCAGCGCCGGGACAGGGAGCTCCTACGAGCAGTACTTC
16,TRBV10-3,.,.,TRBJ2-2,CAISEWVGMNTGELFF,TGTGCCATCAGTGAGTGGGTAGGGATGAACACCGGGGAGCTGTTTTTT
15,TRBV9,.,.,TRBJ1-1,CASSVSLGRDPEAFF,TGTGCCAGCAGCGTGAGTTTGGGACGCGACCCCGAAGCTTTCTTT
16,TRBV19,.,.,TRBJ1-5,CASSDFGGMGTQPQHF,TGTGCCAGTAGCGACTTCGGGGGGATGGGGACGCAGCCCCAGCATTTT
15,TRBV5-1,.,.,TRBJ1-2,CASSLDSGTNYGYTF,TGCGCCAGCAGCTTGGATTCAGGGACCAACTATGGCTACACCTTC
15,TRBV3-1/TRBV3-2,.,.,TRBJ2-3,CASSRGLVSTDTQYF,TGTGCCAGCAGCCGGGGACTTGTTAGCACAGATACGCAGTATTTT
15,TRBV14,TRBD1,once,TRBJ1-1,CASSPDRVWGTEAFF,TGTGCCAGCAGCCCAGACAGGGTCTGGGGCACTGAAGCTTTCTTT
16,TRBV4-1,TRBD1,.,TRBJ2-3,CASSHLSGTGGRTQYF,TGCGCCAGCAGCCATTTATCCGGGACAGGGGGCAGGACGCAGTATTTT
15,TRBV27,.,few,TRBJ2-5,CASSLSSDWGETQYF,TGTGCCAGCAGTTTATCTTCGGACTGGGGAGAGACCCAGTACTTC
13,TRBV7-3,.,.,TRBJ1-1,CASSEDRYTEAFF,TGTGCCAGCAGCGAAGACAGGTACACTGAAGCTTTCTTT
13,TRBV12-3/TRBV12-4,.,.,TRBJ1-1,CASSVTVNTEAFF,TGTGCCAGCAGTGTTACAGTGAACACTGAAGCTTTCTTT
15,TRBV11-3,TRBD2,.,TRBJ2-2,CASNPEPTSAGELFF,TGTGCCAGCAACCCCGAACCTACTAGCGCCGGGGAGCTGTTTTTT
14,TRBV6-4,.,.,TRBJ2-1,CASSDSRGYNEQFF,TGTGCCAGCAGTGACAGTAGAGGATACAATGAGCAGTTCTTC
13,TRBV7-7,.,.,TRBJ2-7,CASSSILWDEQYF,TGTGCCAGCAGCTCGATTCTCTGGGACGAGCAGTACTTC
15,TRBV5-4,.,.,TRBJ2-1,CATLSGGSTYNEQFF,TGTGCCACCCTCAGTGGGGGTTCCACCTACAATGAGCAGTTCTTC
18,TRBV28,.,.,TRBJ2-6,CASSPPGRVGSGANVLTF,TGTGCCAGCAGTCCCCCAGGGCGGGTTGGCTCTGGGGCCAACGTCCTGACTTTC
15,TRBV5-5,.,few,TRBJ1-1,CASSLGRREDTEAFF,TGTGCCAGCAGCTTGGGCAGGAGGGAGGACACTGAAGCTTTCTTT